This is a list of T cell receptor beta chains from one sample in a study of blood T cell repertoires in COVID-19. Sequencing was performed with immunoSEQ multiplex PCR; in TCRdb, only in-frame clones are kept and a portion is missing. Here the sample spans approximately 250,000 clones, 65% to 85% being singletons. The specimen was peripheral blood. These TCRs come from a human donor in a cohort sampled during active COVID-19. Both conserved end residues are part of each CDR3. A D gene is named only where the DNA matches it firmly. Size tells how often a clone was seen (once, few, many) or the class of an expanded clone, and some rows leave it out.

clone_size: .; j_call: TRBJ2-5; d_call: TRBD2; v_call: TRBV3-1/TRBV3-2; cdr3_nt: TGTGCCAGCAGCCAATCTAGCGGGGGTGAGACCCAGTACTTC; cdr3_aa: CASSQSSGGETQYF
clone_size: .; j_call: TRBJ2-3; d_call: .; v_call: TRBV18; cdr3_nt: TGTGCCAGCTCACTGAGCGGCGGGTCGGCGCTGGATACGCAGTATTTT; cdr3_aa: CASSLSGGSALDTQYF
clone_size: .; j_call: TRBJ1-1; d_call: .; v_call: TRBV19; cdr3_nt: TGTGCCAGTATCCCCCCCACAGGGCAGAACACTGAAGCTTTCTTT; cdr3_aa: CASIPPTGQNTEAFF
clone_size: .; j_call: TRBJ1-1; d_call: TRBD1; v_call: TRBV7-3; cdr3_nt: TGTGCCAGCAGCTCCCCAGGCAGGGGGTACACTGAAGCTTTCTTT; cdr3_aa: CASSSPGRGYTEAFF
clone_size: .; j_call: TRBJ1-1; d_call: TRBD1; v_call: TRBV18; cdr3_nt: TGTGCCAGCTCACCACCGTTCAAGGGGGCGAACACTGAAGCTTTCTTT; cdr3_aa: CASSPPFKGANTEAFF
clone_size: .; j_call: TRBJ1-2; d_call: .; v_call: TRBV19; cdr3_nt: TGTGCCAGTACAGAAACAGGGTTCTATGGCTACACCTTC; cdr3_aa: CASTETGFYGYTF
clone_size: .; j_call: TRBJ1-2; d_call: .; v_call: TRBV6-2/TRBV6-3; cdr3_nt: TGTGCCAGCAGTTACTCGTTGAATGGGCGGGATGGCTACACCTTC; cdr3_aa: CASSYSLNGRDGYTF
clone_size: .; j_call: TRBJ2-7; d_call: .; v_call: TRBV9; cdr3_nt: TGTGCCAGCGGTGGGGGCGGGTTAGCCTCCTACGAGCAGTACTTC; cdr3_aa: CASGGGGLASYEQYF
clone_size: .; j_call: TRBJ1-1; d_call: .; v_call: TRBV6-5; cdr3_nt: TGTGCCAGCATTCCCGGACAGAGAGAAGCTTTCTTT; cdr3_aa: CASIPGQREAFF
clone_size: .; j_call: TRBJ2-4; d_call: TRBD2; v_call: TRBV10-2; cdr3_nt: TGCGCCAGCAGTGAACTAGCGGGAAGTAGAAACATTCAGTACTTC; cdr3_aa: CASSELAGSRNIQYF
clone_size: .; j_call: TRBJ1-6; d_call: TRBD1; v_call: TRBV7-9; cdr3_nt: TGTGCCAGCAGCCCATGGGACAGACGCTCACCCCTCCACTTT; cdr3_aa: CASSPWDRRSPLHF
clone_size: .; j_call: TRBJ2-5; d_call: TRBD2; v_call: TRBV27; cdr3_nt: TGTGCCAGCAGCCGTGGGACTAGCGGGAGGGAGACCCAGTACTTC; cdr3_aa: CASSRGTSGRETQYF
clone_size: .; j_call: TRBJ2-5; d_call: .; v_call: TRBV24-1; cdr3_nt: TGTGCCACCAGTGATTTTTATAGCGGTTGGCAGACCCAGTACTTC; cdr3_aa: CATSDFYSGWQTQYF
clone_size: .; j_call: TRBJ2-2; d_call: .; v_call: TRBV6-5; cdr3_nt: TGTGCCAGCAGATCAGGTTCCGGGGAGCTGTTTTTT; cdr3_aa: CASRSGSGELFF
clone_size: .; j_call: TRBJ2-1; d_call: TRBD1; v_call: TRBV18; cdr3_nt: TGTGCCAGCTCACCAACCGGGACAGGGAGCTCCTACAATGAGCAGTTCTTC; cdr3_aa: CASSPTGTGSSYNEQFF
clone_size: .; j_call: TRBJ2-7; d_call: TRBD1; v_call: TRBV5-1; cdr3_nt: TGCGCCAGCAGCAAAAACGGACAGGGGGTATGGGACGAGCAGTACTTC; cdr3_aa: CASSKNGQGVWDEQYF
clone_size: once; j_call: TRBJ2-1; d_call: TRBD2; v_call: TRBV7-2; cdr3_nt: TGTGCCAGCAGATACTCCGGACTAGCGGGGGGTGAGCAGTTCTTC; cdr3_aa: CASRYSGLAGGEQFF
clone_size: .; j_call: TRBJ2-7; d_call: .; v_call: TRBV18; cdr3_nt: TGTGCCAGCTCACCACCGGTATCCAGAACCTACGAGCAGTACTTC; cdr3_aa: CASSPPVSRTYEQYF
clone_size: .; j_call: TRBJ1-2; d_call: .; v_call: TRBV7-8; cdr3_nt: TGTGCCAGCAGCTTAGATCGGGGAGCCAGAGCTAACTATGGCTACACCTTC; cdr3_aa: CASSLDRGARANYGYTF
clone_size: .; j_call: TRBJ1-5; d_call: .; v_call: TRBV7-9; cdr3_nt: TGTGCCAGCAGCCCCATAGCGGATCAGCCCCAGCATTTT; cdr3_aa: CASSPIADQPQHF